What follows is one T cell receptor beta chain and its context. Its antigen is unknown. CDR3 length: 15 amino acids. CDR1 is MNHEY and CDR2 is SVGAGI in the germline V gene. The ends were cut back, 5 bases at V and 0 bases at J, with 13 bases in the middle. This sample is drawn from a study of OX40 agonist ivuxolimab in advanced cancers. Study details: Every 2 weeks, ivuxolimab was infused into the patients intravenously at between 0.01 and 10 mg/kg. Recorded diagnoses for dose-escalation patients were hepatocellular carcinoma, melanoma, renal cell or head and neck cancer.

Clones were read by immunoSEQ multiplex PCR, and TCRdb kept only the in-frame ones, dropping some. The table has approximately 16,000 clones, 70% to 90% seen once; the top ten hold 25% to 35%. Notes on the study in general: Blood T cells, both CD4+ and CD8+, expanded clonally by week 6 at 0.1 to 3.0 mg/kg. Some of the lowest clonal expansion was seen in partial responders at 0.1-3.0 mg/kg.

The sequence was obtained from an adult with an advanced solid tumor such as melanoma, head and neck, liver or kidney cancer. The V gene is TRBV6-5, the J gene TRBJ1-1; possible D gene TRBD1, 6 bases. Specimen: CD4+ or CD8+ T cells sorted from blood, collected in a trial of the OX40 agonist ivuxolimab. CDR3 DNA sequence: TGTGCCAGCAGTCAGATCCAGGGGTTGAACACTGAAGCTTTCTTT. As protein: CASSQIQGLNTEAFF.